The clone carrying this T cell receptor (beta chain) was seen more than once but under ten times. Its target is not known. It was with a sample-barcoded 5' primer and a J-beta primer mix that a second PCR of roughly 7 to 12 cycles was run. Unique molecular identifiers of 12 random nucleotides labeled each cDNA. In TCRdb, the 5' RACE reads were re-called with MiXCR into one record per CDR3 protein. The sample lists 650,000 to 1,000,000 distinct CDR3 sequences, 46% occurring once. Roughly 10 milliliters of peripheral blood were drawn from each donor. The sample originates from a study of blood T cells in healthy people across ages. Study-wide points: Per million T cells, the diversity of TCR beta decreased roughly linearly as age advanced. Strong correlation existed between TCR beta diversity and naive T cell percentage.

Sequenced sample: blood. This clonotype was obtained from an elderly man in good health.

CDR3 loop: CASSLESRGQGLDTQYF. The DNA for the CDR3 is TGTGCCAGCAGCTTAGAGTCCAGGGGACAGGGGCTAGATACGCAGTATTTT. The chain carries TRBV7-2 and TRBJ2-3, with 10 positions matching TRBD1. The CDR3 runs 17 residues. From germline, CDR1 is SGHTA and CDR2 FQGNSA. With 1 base clipped from V and 5 bases from J, the junction kept 9 bases outside the gene matches.